This T cell receptor beta chain was sequenced for a study of blood T cell repertoires in COVID-19. Assay: immunoSEQ multiplex PCR; the TCRdb copy retains only in-frame clones and omits some. This sample has 290,000 or so clones, with roughly 80% found just once. The length of the CDR3 is 14 residues. Per germline, CDR1 SGHRS and CDR2 YFSETQ. Trimming shortened V by 6 bases and J by 3 bases, and 15 bases separated the two germline ends. A case of COVID-19 had been met by exposed participants within 2 weeks before study entry. Sequencing was carried out using PBMCs or T cells enriched from blood (not recorded which). This chain connects TRBV5-1 to TRBJ1-1; D call uncertain. The origin of this receptor is a man aged 35 to 55 who had been exposed to COVID-19. CDR3 protein: CASTLRLGDTEAFF. The CDR3 DNA sequence: TGCGCCAGCACCCTCAGACTGGGAGACACTGAAGCTTTCTTT. Full variable domain (outside the CDR3, taken from reference TRBV5-1 and TRBJ1-1): KAGVTQTPRYLIKTRGQQVTLSCSPISGHRSVSWYQQTPGQGLQFLFEYFSETQRNKGNFPGRFSGRQFSNSRSEMNVSTLELGDSALYLCASTLRLGDTEAFFGQGTRLTVV.